These 29 T cell receptor beta chains were sequenced from one sample in a study of cytotoxic CD8 clonotypes in ibrutinib-treated CLL. The method was immunoSEQ multiplex PCR; TCRdb's version includes in-frame clones alone and lacks a portion of them. This sample has 120,000 to 150,000 clones, with 77% found just once. This specimen was PBMCs, taken after 12 months of ibrutinib treatment. Source of these receptors: a human donor with chronic lymphocytic leukemia.

This clone occurred once. The CDR3 DNA follows: TGTGCCAGCAGTTACTCCGGGGGGGGGTACAACGAGCAGTACTTC. Its protein is CASSYSGGGYNEQYF. The V call is TRBV6-5, the J call TRBJ2-7; TRBD2 aligns across 8 bases. Looked up from germline, CDR1 is MNHEY and CDR2 is SVGAGI. The CDR3 consists of 15 residues. V lost 0 bases, J lost 5 bases, and 6 bases stayed unmatched.

The genes are TRBV10-3 and TRBJ1-5, with D perhaps TRBD1 (5 bases). Germline V CDR1 and CDR2: ENHRY, SYGVKD. Trimming cost V 5 bases and J 3 bases, with 8 bases left between them. The CDR3 length is 13 residues. The CDR3 coding sequence is TGTGCCATCAGTCAACAGGTCAATCAGCCCCAGCATTTT. It translates to CAISQQVNQPQHF.

The chain is built from TRBV28 and TRBJ1-2; 7 nucleotides line up with TRBD1. Trimming removed 5 bases from V and 2 bases from J; junction bases left unmatched: 8. CDR3 size: 15 residues. Germline CDR1 reads MDHEN; CDR2 reads SYDVKM. The CDR3 DNA is TGTGCCAGCAGTCCCCGACAGGGAGGAAACTATGGCTACACCTTC. Protein: CASSPRQGGNYGYTF.

V is TRBV2 and J is TRBJ1-2; D ambiguous. Trimming removed 4 bases from V and 6 bases from J, with 12 bases in between. The CDR3 is made up of 13 amino acids. Germline-derived CDR1 and CDR2 are SNHLY and FYNNEI. CDR3 protein: CASSVGRQHGYTF. The CDR3 coding sequence is TGTGCCAGCAGTGTTGGGCGGCAGCATGGCTACACCTTC.

The chain has TRBV6-5 and TRBJ1-2, with TRBD1 matching over 7 bases. With 1 base clipped from V and 8 bases from J, the junction kept 13 bases outside the gene matches. CDR1 MNHEY and CDR2 SVGAGI come from the germline V gene. This CDR3 has 16 amino acids. The DNA of the CDR3 is TGTGCCAGCAGTTACTATAACAGGGGCGAGGAGGGAGGCTACACCTTC. This codes for CASSYYNRGEEGGYTF.

The chain couples TRBV19 to TRBJ2-2, with D possibly TRBD2 on 6 matching bases. Deletions cut 5 bases from V and 4 bases from J, with 14 bases between. The CDR3 contains 15 residues. The germline V gene encodes CDR1 LNHDA and CDR2 SQIVND (reference sequence). DNA for the CDR3: TGTGCCAGTAGTTACCCGGGGCGGGGCACCGGGGAGCTGTTTTTT. Protein sequence: CASSYPGRGTGELFF.

J is TRBJ2-5 and V is TRBV7-2; 12 nucleotides line up with TRBD2. This CDR3 region has 18 residues. Germline V lookup: CDR1 SGHTA, CDR2 FQGNSA. With 1 base clipped from V and 4 bases from J, the junction kept 10 bases outside the gene matches. CDR3 loop: CASSLVRALAGGRETQYF. CDR3 nucleotides: TGTGCCAGCAGCTTAGTTCGGGCACTAGCGGGAGGTCGAGAGACCCAGTACTTC. Full variable domain (missing parts from reference TRBV7-2 and TRBJ2-5): GAGVSQSPSNKVTEKGKDVELRCDPISGHTALYWYRQSLGQGLEFLIYFQGNSAPDKSGLPSDRFSAERTGGSVSTLTIQRTQQEDSAVYLCASSLVRALAGGRETQYFGPGTRLLVL.

The chain employs TRBV6-5 and TRBJ2-2, with TRBD1 identical over 7 bases. Germline V CDR1 and CDR2: MNHEY, SVGAGI. This CDR3 spans 15 amino acids. The ends lost 5 bases at V and 4 bases at J; junction bases unmatched: 7. CDR3 protein: CASSGRDSLTGELFF. As DNA, the CDR3 is TGTGCCAGCAGTGGCCGGGACAGTCTCACCGGGGAGCTGTTTTTT.

The rearrangement uses TRBV4-2 and TRBJ1-1; D gene unclear. Germline CDR1 and CDR2: LGHNA and YNFKEQ. Trimming stripped 4 bases from V and 4 bases from J, with 7 bases between. This CDR3 has 12 amino acids. CDR3 DNA sequence: TGTGCCAGCAGCCGGGGTGGCACTGAAGCTTTCTTT. Translation: CASSRGGTEAFF.

In its sample, this clone was seen a few times. The V gene is TRBV28, the J gene TRBJ1-6; the D is unclear. CDR1 is MDHEN, CDR2 SYDVKM, per germline. V shed 3 bases and J shed 15 bases, with 12 bases lying between them. The length of the CDR3 is 12 residues. In nucleotides, the CDR3 is TGTGCCAGCAGTTTTAAAACGGTTCTCCTCCACTTT. It codes for CASSFKTVLLHF.

The chain employs TRBV15 and TRBJ1-1, with 8 bases matching TRBD1. This CDR3 has 15 residues. Germline V gives CDR1 LNHNV, CDR2 YYDKDF (reference sequence). Trimming at V came to 1 base and at J to 5 bases, leaving 6 bases not matched to a gene. CDR3 sequence reads: CATSRGGQGQTEAFF. The CDR3 DNA follows: TGTGCCACCAGCAGAGGCGGACAGGGTCAGACTGAAGCTTTCTTT.

The genes are TRBV6-4 and TRBJ2-3; 7 bases are shared with TRBD1. The CDR3 spans 14 residues. Germline values: CDR1 MRHNA, CDR2 SNTAGT. Trimming at V came to 5 bases and at J to 2 bases, leaving 4 bases not matched to a gene. CDR3 in amino acids: CASSRDRSTDTQYF. The CDR3 nucleotides are TGTGCCAGCAGTCGGGACAGATCCACAGATACGCAGTATTTT.

The chain combines TRBV6-6 with TRBJ1-2; 9 bases agree with TRBD1. Germline V gene lookup returns CDR1 MNHNY and CDR2 SVGAGI (reference sequence). The trim removed 11 bases at V and 8 bases at J, leaving 15 bases unmatched. The CDR3 covers 14 residues. The CDR3 sequence is CASTPGTGRGGYTF. CDR3 coding DNA: TGTGCCTCTACTCCCGGGACAGGGCGTGGGGGCTACACCTTC.

For the CDR3, the DNA is TGTGCCAGCAGTTCCGTAAATCAGCCCCAGCATTTT. This encodes CASSSVNQPQHF. This chain connects TRBV28 to TRBJ1-5; D call uncertain. There are 12 residues in the CDR3. V was clipped by 4 bases and J by 4 bases, with 5 bases between them. CDR1 is MDHEN and CDR2 is SYDVKM in the germline V gene.

The CDR3 nucleotides read TGTGCCAGCAGCTTATCCGGGACAGGGGGTGAAAAACTGTTTTTT. Amino acids: CASSLSGTGGEKLFF. This sequence joins TRBV7-2 and TRBJ1-4; 11 bases align to TRBD1. The CDR3 has 15 amino acids. The trim removed 2 bases at V and 7 bases at J, leaving 3 bases unmatched. Germline V CDR1 and CDR2: SGHTA, FQGNSA.

This clone appeared many times. The J gene is TRBJ2-3, the V gene TRBV28; D gene unclear. The CDR3 covers 13 residues. With 1 base removed from V and 3 bases from J, the gap between germline ends came to 5 bases. Germline-derived CDR1 and CDR2 are MDHEN and SYDVKM. In DNA form, the CDR3 reads TGTGCCAGCAGTTTATTGGGTACAGATACGCAGTATTTT. Protein sequence: CASSLLGTDTQYF. Full variable domain (rest looked up from reference TRBV28 and TRBJ2-3): DVKVTQSSRYLVKRTGEKVFLECVQDMDHENMFWYRQDPGLGLRLIYFSYDVKMKEKGDIPEGYSVSREKKERFSLILESASTNQTSMYLCASSLLGTDTQYFGPGTRLTVL.

V is TRBV5-6 and J is TRBJ1-2; D gene uncertain. The germline gives CDR1 SGHDT, CDR2 YYEEEE. V lost 0 bases to trimming and J lost 5 bases, with 11 bases between them. The CDR3 consists of 14 residues. The CDR3, as DNA: TGTGCCAGCAGCTTGGTGGTCCGGGGTTATGGCTACACCTTC. It is translated as CASSLVVRGYGYTF.

The CDR3 sequence is CASSQRRASGNTIYF. The CDR3 DNA follows: TGCGCCAGCAGTCAAAGACGGGCCTCTGGAAACACCATATATTTT. The genes are TRBV23-1 and TRBJ1-3; D not certain. TRBV23-1 is treated as an ORF (open reading frame) with a function not yet certain. The CDR3 sequence is 15 residues long. V gave up 2 bases and J gave up 0 bases, with 8 bases separating them.

The V and J genes are TRBV4-1 and TRBJ2-5; 13 bases are shared with TRBD2. The germline V gene encodes CDR1 MGHRA and CDR2 YSYEKL. With 4 bases clipped from V and 2 bases from J, the junction kept 1 base outside the gene matches. This CDR3 is 15 amino acids long. CDR3 sequence (DNA): TGCGCCAGCAGCCCGACTAGCGGGGGGCAAGAGACCCAGTACTTC. This gives the protein CASSPTSGGQETQYF.

With regard to this clone: The sample carries other DNA sequences with the same CDR3. V usage is TRBV6-6 and J usage is TRBJ2-7, with a possible D match to TRBD1 (6 bases). With 6 bases removed from V and 6 bases from J, the gap between germline ends came to 12 bases. The CDR3 sequence is 12 residues long. From germline, CDR1 is MNHNY and CDR2 SVGAGI (reference sequence). CDR3 region: CASSKTGSEQYF. The CDR3 DNA reads as TGTGCCAGCAGCAAGACAGGCTCCGAGCAGTACTTC.

V is TRBV4-3 and J is TRBJ2-1; 8 bases are a match to TRBD2. This CDR3 spans 15 amino acids. The junction had 5 bases not matched to a gene; V was cut back by 5 bases and J by 2 bases. Germline CDR1 is LGHNA and CDR2 is YSLEER. The CDR3 DNA follows: TGCGCCAGCAGCAATCTAGCGGGTGCCTACAATGAGCAGTTCTTC. Amino acid sequence: CASSNLAGAYNEQFF.

The chain recombines TRBV5-1 with TRBJ1-2; maybe TRBD1 (6 bases). The CDR3 spans 15 residues. Trimming shortened V by 0 bases and J by 4 bases, and 13 bases separated the two germline ends. The germline CDR1 and CDR2 sequences are SGHRS and YFSETQ. CDR3 protein: CASSLEGRGAYGYTF. CDR3 coding DNA: TGCGCCAGCAGCTTGGAGGGGAGGGGGGCCTATGGCTACACCTTC.

A few counts support this clone. The sample contains more than one DNA sequence encoding this CDR3. This rearrangement joins TRBV25-1 to TRBJ1-6, with 9 bases lining up with TRBD1. V was clipped by 8 bases and J by 5 bases; unmatched bases: 4. Germline-derived CDR1 and CDR2 are MGHDK and SYGVNS. The CDR3 totals 14 residues. For the CDR3, the DNA is TGTGCCAGCTCCTGGGACAGGGATAATTCACCCCTCCACTTT. This encodes CASSWDRDNSPLHF.

The chain has TRBV7-2 and TRBJ2-7, with 9 bases that match TRBD2. CDR3 length: 13 amino acids. The J segment lost 6 bases and the V segment lost 5 bases, leaving 5 bases of the junction unmatched. The germline gives CDR1 SGHTA, CDR2 FQGNSA. The CDR3 protein is CASSKGLAGEQYF. The CDR3 bases are TGTGCCAGCAGCAAGGGACTAGCTGGCGAGCAGTACTTC. The complete variable domain, with remaining parts taken from reference TRBV7-2 and TRBJ2-7, reads GAGVSQSPSNKVTEKGKDVELRCDPISGHTALYWYRQSLGQGLEFLIYFQGNSAPDKSGLPSDRFSAERTGGSVSTLTIQRTQQEDSAVYLCASSKGLAGEQYFGPGTRLTVT.

The chain links TRBV19 to TRBJ1-1, with TRBD1 identical over 8 bases. The germline CDR1 and CDR2 sequences are LNHDA and SQIVND (reference sequence). The CDR3 covers 14 residues. The V segment lost 3 bases and the J segment 2 bases; nucleotides outside the gene matches: 2. The CDR3: CASSIDRGNTEAFF. Written as DNA, the CDR3 is TGTGCCAGTAGTATTGACAGGGGAAACACTGAAGCTTTCTTT.

The chain carries TRBV18 and TRBJ2-1; tentatively, D is TRBD2 (5 bases). Germline CDR1 is KGHSH and CDR2 is LQKENI. The CDR3 loop spans 12 amino acids. The V end was cut by 3 bases, the J end by 7 bases, with 7 bases between. CDR3 DNA: TGTGCCAGCTCACCCGAGCGGAATGAGCAGTTCTTC. Amino acids: CASSPERNEQFF.

This chain connects TRBV18 to TRBJ2-2, with TRBD1 as a possible D gene (6 bases). This CDR3 is 16 amino acids long. Trimming cost V 3 bases and J 0 bases, with 11 bases left between them. The germline gives CDR1 KGHSH, CDR2 LQKENI. The CDR3 coding sequence is TGTGCCAGCTCACCGATGGACAGCTCGAACACCGGGGAGCTGTTTTTT. This gives the protein CASSPMDSSNTGELFF.

This clone was counted once. This chain links TRBV7-2 with TRBJ2-3; the D gene is possibly TRBD2 (6 bases). With 1 base removed from V and 6 bases from J, the gap between germline ends came to 11 bases. CDR3 size: 14 residues. Germline values: CDR1 SGHTA, CDR2 FQGNSA. CDR3 nucleotide sequence: TGTGCCAGCAGCTTAGACTCGGGAGAGGATACGCAGTATTTT. Amino acid sequence: CASSLDSGEDTQYF.

The chain is built from TRBV5-1 and TRBJ1-3; D is unresolved. Germline assignment: CDR1 SGHRS and CDR2 YFSETQ. V lost 3 bases to trimming and J lost 11 bases, with 12 bases between them. The CDR3 is made up of 12 amino acids. In DNA, the CDR3 is TGCGCCAGCAGCTCGCCTGACCAGGCCATATATTTT. This gives the protein CASSSPDQAIYF. The whole variable domain, filled in from reference TRBV5-1 and TRBJ1-3, reads KAGVTQTPRYLIKTRGQQVTLSCSPISGHRSVSWYQQTPGQGLQFLFEYFSETQRNKGNFPGRFSGRQFSNSRSEMNVSTLELGDSALYLCASSSPDQAIYFGEGSWLTVV.